This TCR beta chain was profiled in a study of blood T cell repertoires in COVID-19. Study-wide background: T cells, B-cell-depleted T cells, or PBMCs supplied cDNA or gDNA.

Only in-frame clones appear in the TCRdb table, and some are missing; sequencing was by immunoSEQ multiplex PCR. The table shows about 150,000 clones, with 79% occurring only once. The ends were cut back, 5 bases at V and 4 bases at J, with 14 bases in the middle. This CDR3 comprises 14 residues. Germline V lookup: CDR1 SEHNR, CDR2 FQNEAQ (reference sequence). The material sequenced was PBMCs or T cells enriched from blood (not recorded which). The sequence derives from a woman in her 70s in a cohort exposed to, infected with or recovered from COVID-19 (not recorded which). The V call is TRBV7-9, the J call TRBJ1-2; the D gene is possibly TRBD1 (5 bases). CDR3 residues: CASSPPTAAYGYTF. CDR3 DNA: TGTGCCAGCAGCCCCCCGACAGCTGCCTATGGCTACACCTTC.